This T cell receptor beta chain was identified during a study of early stage breast cancer tumors. Looking at the study overall: ER+/PR+/HER2- status applied to about 70% of the 16 invasive breast tumors. Each sample averaged around 10-fold read coverage.

Only in-frame clones appear in the TCRdb table, and some are missing; sequencing was by immunoSEQ multiplex PCR. The sample lists some 4,500 clones, around 61% occurring once. The sequence was obtained from a person aged 50-59 years with breast cancer. The sample taken for sequencing was breast tumor tissue.

CDR3 coding DNA: TGTGCCAGCAGTTCTACAGTCTTTAATTCACCCCTCCACTTT. This sequence encodes CASSSTVFNSPLHF. The chain recombines TRBV25-1 with TRBJ1-6; D unclear. The CDR3 is made up of 14 amino acids. V lost 5 bases and J 6 bases, leaving 11 bases between the germline ends. In germline, CDR1 is MGHDK, CDR2 SYGVNS.